The rows below give T cell receptor beta chains drawn from one sample of a study of blood T cell repertoires in COVID-19. Some clones are missing from TCRdb's copy, which holds only in-frame ones; the method was immunoSEQ multiplex PCR. Among about 250,000 clones listed, about 82% were seen once. The specimen was PBMCs or T cells enriched from blood (not recorded which). Receptor source: a woman aged 45-59 years with acute COVID-19. CDR3s include the opening cysteine and the closing phenylalanine or tryptophan. Fields, in order: J gene, clone size, D gene, V gene, CDR3 DNA, CDR3 protein. D genes are given only for firm matches. Not all rows give a size; the values are once, few, many and, for expanded clones, a class.

>TRBJ2-7|.|TRBD1|TRBV27
TGTGCCAGCAGTAGTGACAGGGGTTGGGACGAGCAGTACTTC
CASSSDRGWDEQYF
>TRBJ1-1|many|.|TRBV1
TGCACCAGCAGCACACACCTCAGGAACACTGAAGCTTTCTTT
CTSSTHLRNTEAFF
>TRBJ1-1|.|.|TRBV5-8
TGTGCCAGCAGCTTGGGGCAACGAAGGGGGAAAGCTTTCTTT
CASSLGQRRGKAFF
>TRBJ2-5|.|.|TRBV3-1/TRBV3-2
TGTGCCAGCAGCCCCGGCGTCCAGGGAGAGACCCAGTACTTC
CASSPGVQGETQYF
>TRBJ1-1|.|.|TRBV3-1/TRBV3-2
TGTGCCAGCAGCCTTCGGGGGTTCCTAATGAACACTGAAGCTTTCTTT
CASSLRGFLMNTEAFF
>TRBJ1-3|.|TRBD1|TRBV6-8
TGTGCCAGCAGTTCTGACAGGGGGAATTCTGGAAACACCATATATTTT
CASSSDRGNSGNTIYF
>TRBJ2-1|.|TRBD2|TRBV11-1
TGTGCCAGCAGCGCAAAGGGACTAGCGGATTACAATGAGCAGTTCTTC
CASSAKGLADYNEQFF
>TRBJ2-7|.|.|TRBV10-1
TGCGCCAGCAGTGAGTCGAAGGTGGGCAGCCCCTACGAGCAGTACTTC
CASSESKVGSPYEQYF
>TRBJ2-3|.|TRBD2|TRBV6-5
TGTGCCAGCAGACACAGCGGGGGAAACACAGATACGCAGTATTTT
CASRHSGGNTDTQYF
>TRBJ1-5|.|.|TRBV3-1/TRBV3-2
TGTGCCAGCAGCCCGACAGGCGGTAATCAGCCCCAGCATTTT
CASSPTGGNQPQHF
>TRBJ1-2|.|.|TRBV15
TGTGCCACCAGCCGGGGGGGAGGCGGTGGCTACACCTTC
CATSRGGGGGYTF
>TRBJ1-1|.|.|TRBV19
TGTGCCAGTAGTAGGAGGATCCCGAACACTGAAGCTTTCTTT
CASSRRIPNTEAFF
>TRBJ1-5|few|.|TRBV3-1/TRBV3-2
TGTGCCAGCAGCCGGGGGGGAGGGACATATAGCAATCAGCCCCAGCATTTT
CASSRGGGTYSNQPQHF
>TRBJ1-1|.|TRBD1|TRBV13
TGTGCCAGCAGCTCGGGACAGGGGGCACGAGGAGTCACTGAAGCTTTCTTT
CASSSGQGARGVTEAFF
>TRBJ2-5|.|TRBD1|TRBV9
TGTGCCAGCAGCGTAGTAGGGACAGAAAAAGAGACCCAGTACTTC
CASSVVGTEKETQYF
>TRBJ1-1|once|.|TRBV13
TGTGCCAGCAGCCCCCGTCAAGCGAACACTGAAGCTTTCTTT
CASSPRQANTEAFF
>TRBJ2-1|.|.|TRBV4-2
TGTGCCAGCAGCCAAGAGGCAGGGCGATACAATGAGCAGTTCTTC
CASSQEAGRYNEQFF
>TRBJ1-1|few|.|TRBV6-1
TGTGCCAGCAGTGATGTCAGTGAAGCTTTCTTT
CASSDVSEAFF
>TRBJ2-5|.|.|TRBV30
TGTGCCTGGAGTGTACGGCAGGGAAGAGAGACCCAGTACTTC
CAWSVRQGRETQYF
>TRBJ1-1|.|TRBD1|TRBV18
TGTGCCAGCTCAGGACAGGGGGTGGTGAACACTGAAGCTTTCTTT
CASSGQGVVNTEAFF
>TRBJ2-5|.|TRBD1|TRBV6-5
TGTGCCAGCAGTTACACTACCGACAGGGGAGAAAAGACCCAGTACTTC
CASSYTTDRGEKTQYF
>TRBJ1-2|once|.|TRBV7-2
TGTGCCAGCAGTTCGGAGTTGTATGGCTACACCTTC
CASSSELYGYTF
>TRBJ1-2|.|TRBD1|TRBV19
TGTGCCAGTAGTATTGACAGGGGAGACTATGGCTACACCTTC
CASSIDRGDYGYTF
>TRBJ2-1|.|TRBD2|TRBV7-7
TGTGCCAGCAGCTCCGGACTAGCGGCCAGTGAGCAGTTCTTC
CASSSGLAASEQFF
>TRBJ1-2|.|.|TRBV12-3/TRBV12-4
TGTGCCAGCAGTTTGGGGCACAGCTATGGCTACACCTTC
CASSLGHSYGYTF
>TRBJ1-6|.|.|TRBV27
TGTGCCAGCAGTTTAGTTTTGGGGGGATCGAGTTCACCCCTCCACTTT
CASSLVLGGSSSPLHF
>TRBJ1-2|.|TRBD1|TRBV18
TGTGCCAGCTCATACCGGGACAGCTATGGCTACACCTTC
CASSYRDSYGYTF
>TRBJ1-1|.|.|TRBV30
TGTGCCTGGGTGTCTTGGGCGAACACTGAAGCTTTCTTT
CAWVSWANTEAFF
>TRBJ1-2|.|.|TRBV9
TGTGCCAGCAGCGTAGAGTGGTCGGACTATGGCTACACCTTC
CASSVEWSDYGYTF
>TRBJ2-7|.|TRBD1|TRBV5-1
TGCGCCAGCGGGGACAGGGGCGGACACGAGCAGTACTTC
CASGDRGGHEQYF
>TRBJ1-2|.|.|TRBV7-8
TGTGCCAGCAGCTTAAATCCAGGGGACAACTATGGCTACACCTTC
CASSLNPGDNYGYTF
>TRBJ2-7|.|TRBD2|TRBV9
TGTGCCAGCAGCGTAGCTCCGACTAGCGGGGCCCTGGGGAACGAGCAGTACTTC
CASSVAPTSGALGNEQYF
>TRBJ1-2|.|.|TRBV4-3
TGCGCCAGCAGCCAAGATAATGGTGCAGACTATGGCTACACCTTC
CASSQDNGADYGYTF
>TRBJ1-6|.|TRBD1|TRBV6-5
TGTGCCAGCTGGACAGGGAGCTCCTATAATTCACCCCTCCACTTT
CASWTGSSYNSPLHF
>TRBJ2-1|.|TRBD2|TRBV5-1
TGCGCCAGCAGCTCGGAACTAGCGGGGGGGCACAATGAGCAGTTCTTC
CASSSELAGGHNEQFF
>TRBJ1-3|.|TRBD1|TRBV5-6
TGTGCCAGCAGCTCCACAGGGGGTTCTGGAAACACCATATATTTT
CASSSTGGSGNTIYF
>TRBJ2-7|.|TRBD2|TRBV6-2/TRBV6-3
TGTGCCAGCAGTTCCCCCCCCTCGGGTAGCGGGGGGGGGAACGAGCAGTACTTC
CASSSPPSGSGGGNEQYF
>TRBJ1-2|.|.|TRBV5-6
TGTGCCAGCAGCTTGACAGGGACACCCAACTATGGCTACACCTTC
CASSLTGTPNYGYTF
>TRBJ1-1|.|.|TRBV29-1
TGCAGCGTTGAAAACGGAGGCACTGAAGCTTTCTTT
CSVENGGTEAFF
>TRBJ2-7|.|TRBD1|TRBV5-1
TGCGCCAGCAGCTTGGACGGACAGGGGATCTACGAGCAGTACTTC
CASSLDGQGIYEQYF